These T cell receptor beta chains were read from a single sample in a study of blood T cell repertoires in COVID-19. Clones were read by immunoSEQ multiplex PCR, and TCRdb kept only the in-frame ones, dropping some. The table includes fewer than 300,000 clones, under 90% detected once. Source material: peripheral blood. These receptors were collected from a woman under 30 with acute or convalescent COVID-19. Both conserved end residues are part of each CDR3. Each record gives: V gene, clone size, D gene, J gene, CDR3 DNA, CDR3 protein. D genes are given only for firm matches. The size entry is marked missing in some rows and otherwise reads once, few, many or a size class.

TRBV19	NA	NA	TRBJ2-5	TGTGCCAGTAGCTCTTGGCTAGCGAGCCAAGAGACCCAGTACTTC	CASSSWLASQETQYF
TRBV19	NA	NA	TRBJ1-3	TGTGCCAGTACCCCGGGGGGGTCTGGAAACACCATATATTTT	CASTPGGSGNTIYF
TRBV7-2	NA	TRBD2	TRBJ2-5	TGTGCCAGCAGCCTTAGCGGGATCCAAGAGACCCAGTACTTC	CASSLSGIQETQYF
TRBV10-3	few	TRBD1	TRBJ1-2	TGTGCCATCACTGGACAGGGAGGCTACACCTTC	CAITGQGGYTF
TRBV10-3	NA	TRBD1	TRBJ1-1	TGTGCCATCAGTGAGCCGGGACAGGCGATAAACACTGAAGCTTTCTTT	CAISEPGQAINTEAFF
TRBV24-1	once	NA	TRBJ1-5	TGTGCCACCAGTGATTCCCGAGGCAATCAGCCCCAGCATTTT	CATSDSRGNQPQHF
TRBV11-2	NA	NA	TRBJ2-1	TGTGCCAGCTGTTTACAGGGTAATGAGCAGTTCTTC	CASCLQGNEQFF
TRBV18	NA	NA	TRBJ1-2	TGTGCCAGCTCACCGGAACAGGGTTCAGACTATGGCTACACCTTC	CASSPEQGSDYGYTF
TRBV27	NA	NA	TRBJ1-5	TGTGCCAGCAGTTCCCTGCGGGGGTATGATCAGCCCCAGCATTTT	CASSSLRGYDQPQHF
TRBV7-9	NA	NA	TRBJ2-7	TGTGCCAGCAGCTTAAACTTAGTCGGGCAGTACTTC	CASSLNLVGQYF
TRBV9	NA	NA	TRBJ2-1	TGTGCCAGCAGCGTAGCGGGAGTCTCCTACAATGAGCAGTTCTTC	CASSVAGVSYNEQFF
TRBV7-2	once	TRBD2	TRBJ2-2	TGTGCCAGCAGCCAGCGAAGGGGAGGGGTTAGTGGCACCGGGGAGCTGTTTTTT	CASSQRRGGVSGTGELFF
TRBV5-6	once	TRBD1	TRBJ2-7	TGTGCCAGCAGCTTGTTCGGACAGGCCGCCTACGAGCAGTACTTC	CASSLFGQAAYEQYF
TRBV30	NA	NA	TRBJ2-7	TGTGCCTGGAGTAACGGGGATTACTACGAGCAGTACTTC	CAWSNGDYYEQYF
TRBV18	NA	NA	TRBJ1-1	TGTGCCAGCTCAATGGCTCAGCGGAACACTGAAGCTTTCTTT	CASSMAQRNTEAFF
TRBV18	NA	TRBD1	TRBJ2-3	TGTGCCAGCTCACCCTCCGCGGACAGGAAATTTCTTCATACGCAGTATTTT	CASSPSADRKFLHTQYF
TRBV21-1	NA	NA	TRBJ2-7	TGTGCCAGCAGCCCTAACCGGGACAGGGCCTACGAGCAGTACTTC	CASSPNRDRAYEQYF
TRBV28	NA	TRBD2	TRBJ2-5	TGTGCCAGCAGTCTGGGGCGGGAGTACCGAGAGACCCAGTACTTC	CASSLGREYRETQYF
TRBV5-1	NA	NA	TRBJ2-5	TGCGCCAGCAGCTTGGCCCGCCAAGAGACCCAGTACTTC	CASSLARQETQYF
TRBV15	NA	NA	TRBJ2-5	TGTGCCACCAGCAGAGCCTTGGTAGGGGCAGGAGAGACCCAGTACTTC	CATSRALVGAGETQYF
TRBV11-2	NA	NA	TRBJ2-7	TGTGCCAGCAGCTTAAACTTAGCCTCCTACGAGCAGTACTTC	CASSLNLASYEQYF
TRBV10-3	NA	TRBD2	TRBJ2-1	TGTGCCATCAGTCGGGGGGGGGCAGTATACAATGAGCAGTTCTTC	CAISRGGAVYNEQFF
TRBV9	NA	TRBD2	TRBJ2-3	TGTGCCAGCAGCCCTAGTAAGGTGCTAGCGGTCACAGATACGCAGTATTTT	CASSPSKVLAVTDTQYF